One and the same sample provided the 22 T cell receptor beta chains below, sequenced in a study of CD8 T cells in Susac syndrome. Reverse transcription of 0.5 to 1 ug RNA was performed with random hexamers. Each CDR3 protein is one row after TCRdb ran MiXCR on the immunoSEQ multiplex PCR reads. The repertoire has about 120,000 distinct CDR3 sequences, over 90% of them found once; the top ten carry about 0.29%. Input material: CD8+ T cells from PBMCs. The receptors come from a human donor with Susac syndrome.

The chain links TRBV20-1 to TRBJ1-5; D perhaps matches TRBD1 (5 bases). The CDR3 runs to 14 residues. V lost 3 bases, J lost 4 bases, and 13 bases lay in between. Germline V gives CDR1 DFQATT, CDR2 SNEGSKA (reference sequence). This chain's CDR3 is CSASGAALNQPQHF. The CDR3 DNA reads TGCAGTGCTAGTGGGGCAGCGTTGAATCAGCCCCAGCATTTT.

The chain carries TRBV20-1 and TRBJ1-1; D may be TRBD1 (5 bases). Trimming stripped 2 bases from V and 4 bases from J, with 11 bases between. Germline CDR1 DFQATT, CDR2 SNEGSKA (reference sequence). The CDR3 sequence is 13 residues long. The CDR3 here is CSARLTGSTEAFF. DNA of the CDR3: TGCAGTGCTAGACTTACAGGAAGCACTGAAGCTTTCTTT.

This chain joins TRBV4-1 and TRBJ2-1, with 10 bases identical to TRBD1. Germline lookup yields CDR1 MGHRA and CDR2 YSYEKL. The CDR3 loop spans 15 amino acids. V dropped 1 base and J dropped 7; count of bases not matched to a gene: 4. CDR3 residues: CASSQGWDRGNEQFF. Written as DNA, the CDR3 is TGCGCCAGCAGCCAAGGGTGGGACAGGGGAAATGAGCAGTTCTTC.

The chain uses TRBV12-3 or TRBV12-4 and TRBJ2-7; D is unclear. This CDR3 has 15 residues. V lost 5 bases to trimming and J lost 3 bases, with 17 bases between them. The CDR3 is CASSPPDHSGYEQYF. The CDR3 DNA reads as TGTGCCAGCAGTCCACCAGACCATTCGGGCTACGAGCAGTACTTC.

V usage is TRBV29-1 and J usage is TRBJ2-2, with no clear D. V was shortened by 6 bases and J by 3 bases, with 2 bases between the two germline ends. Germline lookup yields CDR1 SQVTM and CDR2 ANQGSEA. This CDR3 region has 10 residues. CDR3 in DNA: TGCAGCGTATACACCGGGGAGCTGTTTTTT. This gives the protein CSVYTGELFF.

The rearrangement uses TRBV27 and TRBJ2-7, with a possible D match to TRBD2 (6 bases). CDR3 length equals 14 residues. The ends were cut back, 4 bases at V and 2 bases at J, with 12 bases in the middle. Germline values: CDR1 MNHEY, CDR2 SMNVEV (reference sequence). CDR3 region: CASSSRLGTYEQYF. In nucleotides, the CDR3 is TGTGCCAGCAGTTCCCGACTAGGGACCTACGAGCAGTACTTC.

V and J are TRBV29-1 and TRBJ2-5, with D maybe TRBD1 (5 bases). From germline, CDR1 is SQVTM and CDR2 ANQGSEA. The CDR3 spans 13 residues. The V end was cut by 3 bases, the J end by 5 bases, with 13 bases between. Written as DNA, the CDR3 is TGCAGCGTTGACCTAGTCTGGGGCGAGACCCAGTACTTC. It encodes CSVDLVWGETQYF.

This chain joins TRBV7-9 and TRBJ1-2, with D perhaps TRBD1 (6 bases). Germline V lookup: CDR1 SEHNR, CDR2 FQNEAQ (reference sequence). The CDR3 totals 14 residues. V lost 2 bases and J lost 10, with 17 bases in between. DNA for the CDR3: TGTGCCAGCAGCTTATACACAACAGGGATAGACTACACCTTC. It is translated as CASSLYTTGIDYTF.

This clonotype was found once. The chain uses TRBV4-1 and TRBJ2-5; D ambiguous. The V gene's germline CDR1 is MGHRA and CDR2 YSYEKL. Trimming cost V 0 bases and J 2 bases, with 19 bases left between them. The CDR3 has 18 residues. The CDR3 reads CASSQDRFVLHRQETQYF. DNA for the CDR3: TGCGCCAGCAGCCAAGATAGGTTCGTTCTACATAGACAAGAGACCCAGTACTTC.

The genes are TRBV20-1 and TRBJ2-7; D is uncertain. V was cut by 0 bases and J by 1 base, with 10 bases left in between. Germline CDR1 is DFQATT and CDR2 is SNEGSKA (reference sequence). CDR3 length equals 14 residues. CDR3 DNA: TGCAGTGCTAGAGATGGTAGGGCTTCCTACGAGCAGTACTTC. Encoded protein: CSARDGRASYEQYF.

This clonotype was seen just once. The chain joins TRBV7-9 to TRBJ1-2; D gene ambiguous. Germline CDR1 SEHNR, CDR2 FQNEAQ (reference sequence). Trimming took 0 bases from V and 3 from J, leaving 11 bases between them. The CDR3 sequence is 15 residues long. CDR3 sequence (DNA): TGTGCCAGCAGCTTAGCGGGCATCCGGGACTATGGCTACACCTTC. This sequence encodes CASSLAGIRDYGYTF.

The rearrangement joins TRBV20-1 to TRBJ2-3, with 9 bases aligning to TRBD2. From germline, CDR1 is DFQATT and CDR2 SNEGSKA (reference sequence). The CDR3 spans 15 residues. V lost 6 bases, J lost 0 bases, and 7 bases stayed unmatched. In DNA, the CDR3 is TGCAGTGCCTGGGCTAGCGGGGATAGCACAGATACGCAGTATTTT. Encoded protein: CSAWASGDSTDTQYF.

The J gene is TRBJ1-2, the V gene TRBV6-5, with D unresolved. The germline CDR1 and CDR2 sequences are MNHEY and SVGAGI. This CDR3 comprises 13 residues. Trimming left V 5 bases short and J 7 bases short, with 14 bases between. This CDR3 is CASSLSSGAGYTF. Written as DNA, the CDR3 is TGTGCCAGCAGTCTCTCAAGTGGTGCTGGCTACACCTTC.

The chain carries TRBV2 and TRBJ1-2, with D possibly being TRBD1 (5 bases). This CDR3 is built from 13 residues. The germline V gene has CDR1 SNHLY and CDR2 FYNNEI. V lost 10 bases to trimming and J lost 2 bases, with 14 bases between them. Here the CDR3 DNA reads TGTGCCACTGGGACTCCTGACAACTATGGCTACACCTTC. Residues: CATGTPDNYGYTF.

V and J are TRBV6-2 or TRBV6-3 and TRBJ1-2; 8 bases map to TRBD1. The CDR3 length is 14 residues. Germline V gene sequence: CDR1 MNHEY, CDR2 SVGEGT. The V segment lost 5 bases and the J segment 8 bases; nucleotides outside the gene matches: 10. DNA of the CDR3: TGTGCCAGCAGTGAAACCTGGACAGGGAGAGGCTACACCTTC. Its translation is CASSETWTGRGYTF.

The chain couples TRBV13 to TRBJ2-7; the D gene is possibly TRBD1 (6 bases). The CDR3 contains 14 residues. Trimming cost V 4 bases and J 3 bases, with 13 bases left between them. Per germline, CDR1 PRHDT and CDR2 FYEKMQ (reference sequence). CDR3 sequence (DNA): TGTGCCAGCAGCTCACGTGACAGGATCTACGAGCAGTACTTC. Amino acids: CASSSRDRIYEQYF.

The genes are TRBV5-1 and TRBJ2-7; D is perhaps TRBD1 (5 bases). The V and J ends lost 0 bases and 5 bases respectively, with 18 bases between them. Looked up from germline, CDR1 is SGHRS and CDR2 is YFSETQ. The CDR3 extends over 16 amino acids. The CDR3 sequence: CASSLGSGRAYDEQYF. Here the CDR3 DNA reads TGCGCCAGCAGCTTGGGTTCCGGCAGGGCTTACGACGAGCAGTACTTC.

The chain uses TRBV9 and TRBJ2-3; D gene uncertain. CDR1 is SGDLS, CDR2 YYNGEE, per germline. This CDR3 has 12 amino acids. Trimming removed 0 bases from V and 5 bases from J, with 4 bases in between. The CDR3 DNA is TGTGCCAGCAGCGTAGACGGAGATACGCAGTATTTT. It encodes CASSVDGDTQYF.

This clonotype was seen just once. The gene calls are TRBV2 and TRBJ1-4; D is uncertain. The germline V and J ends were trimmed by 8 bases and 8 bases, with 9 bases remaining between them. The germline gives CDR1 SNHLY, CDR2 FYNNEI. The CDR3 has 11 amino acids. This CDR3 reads CASVFGEKLFF. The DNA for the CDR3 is TGTGCCAGCGTGTTCGGGGAAAAACTGTTTTTT.

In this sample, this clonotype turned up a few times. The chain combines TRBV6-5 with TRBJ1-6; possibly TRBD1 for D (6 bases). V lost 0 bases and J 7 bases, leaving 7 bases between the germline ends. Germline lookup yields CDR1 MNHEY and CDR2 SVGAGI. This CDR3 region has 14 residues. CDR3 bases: TGTGCCAGCAGTTACTCTGGGACAAATTCACCCCTCCACTTT. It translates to CASSYSGTNSPLHF.

The CDR3 here is CASSSRDPWYNEQFF. The CDR3 DNA follows: TGTGCCAGCAGCTCGAGGGACCCGTGGTACAATGAGCAGTTCTTC. The rearrangement joins TRBV7-9 to TRBJ2-1; D might be TRBD1 or TRBD2, each matching 5 bases. The V end lost 4 bases, the J end lost 4 bases, and 14 bases lay between the germline ends. CDR1 and CDR2 (germline): SEHNR, FQNEAQ (reference sequence). The CDR3 has 15 residues.

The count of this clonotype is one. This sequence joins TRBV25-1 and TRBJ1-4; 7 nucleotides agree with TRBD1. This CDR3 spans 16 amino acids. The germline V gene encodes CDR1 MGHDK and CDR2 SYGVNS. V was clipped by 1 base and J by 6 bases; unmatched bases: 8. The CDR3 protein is CASSEWGGTEDEKLFF. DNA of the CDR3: TGTGCCAGCAGTGAATGGGGCGGGACAGAGGATGAAAAACTGTTTTTT. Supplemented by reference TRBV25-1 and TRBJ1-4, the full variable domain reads EADIYQTPRYLVIGTGKKITLECSQTMGHDKMYWYQQDPGMELHLIHYSYGVNSTEKGDLSSESTVSRIRTEHFPLTLESARPSHTSQYLCASSEWGGTEDEKLFFGSGTQLSVL.